The 22 T cell receptor beta chains below were found in one sample sequenced in a study of early T cells in non-severe SARS-CoV-2 infection (dated by TCRdb to the early 2020s). Library creation used 5' RACE. Sequencing was carried out with a NextSeq 500. Starting from the raw public reads, TCRdb applied fastp trimming at Q25, assembled clones with MiXCR and retained in-frame beta chains. One record per CDR3 amino acid sequence lists the most common genes and DNA. Recorded for this sample are roughly 100,000 distinct CDR3 sequences; about 12% of them occurred a single time. The ten largest account for around 2% of the sample. Sequencing used whole blood. The source is an adult who was a healthcare worker with PCR-confirmed SARS-CoV-2 infection or an uninfected control (not recorded which).

This clonotype appeared a few times. This chain uses TRBV5-1 with TRBJ1-1; D is undetermined. Between the trimmed V and J ends, which lost 0 bases and 1 base, there was a span of 7 bases. The CDR3 runs to 14 residues. Germline V CDR1 and CDR2: SGHRS, YFSETQ. The CDR3, as DNA: TGCGCCAGCAGCTTGGAACAGCAGAACACTGAAGCTTTCTTT. Translation gives CASSLEQQNTEAFF.

V and J are TRBV7-8 and TRBJ2-6, with 7 positions matching TRBD2. The CDR3 loop spans 20 amino acids. Germline V CDR1 and CDR2: SGHVS, FQNEAQ. Unmatched junction bases numbered 13, after V lost 2 bases and J lost 0 bases. The CDR3 DNA reads as TGTGCCAGCAGCTTATATCCCCCAGCCTCGGGGGGCTCTGGGGCCAACGTCCTGACTTTC. Amino acid sequence: CASSLYPPASGGSGANVLTF. The whole variable domain, remainder taken from reference TRBV7-8 and TRBJ2-6, is GAGVSQSPRYKVAKRGQDVALRCDPISGHVSLFWYQQALGQGPEFLTYFQNEAQLDKSGLPSDRFFAERPEGSVSTLKIQRTQQEDSAVYLCASSLYPPASGGSGANVLTFGAGSRLTVL.

This clonotype was observed a few times. CDR3 DNA: TGCAGTGCTAGATCGGGGAGCGGGGGATACAATGAGCAGTTCTTC. Protein product: CSARSGSGGYNEQFF. This sequence joins TRBV20-1 and TRBJ2-1; TRBD2 agrees at 8 bases. The length of the CDR3 is 15 residues. In germline, CDR1 is DFQATT, CDR2 SNEGSKA (reference sequence). V gave up 2 bases and J gave up 4 bases; unmatched junction bases: 7.

This clonotype was detected ten times or more. The chain uses TRBV24-1 and TRBJ1-2; D might be TRBD1 (5 bases). CDR1 and CDR2 (germline): KGHDR, SFDVKD. V lost 3 bases and J lost 2, with 9 bases in between. CDR3 size: 14 residues. CDR3 sequence reads: CATSDPRGNYGYTF. In DNA form, the CDR3 reads TGTGCCACCAGTGATCCACGGGGGAACTATGGCTACACCTTC.

V gene TRBV29-1 combines with J gene TRBJ2-7; TRBD1 might be the D (6 bases). V lost 6 bases to trimming and J lost 0 bases, with 9 bases between them. The CDR3 runs 12 residues. Looked up from germline, CDR1 is SQVTM and CDR2 is ANQGSEA. CDR3 region: CSVGDNSYEQYF. DNA for the CDR3: TGCAGCGTGGGGGACAACTCCTACGAGCAGTACTTC.

This clonotype has a handful of counts. The rearrangement joins TRBV7-2 to TRBJ2-7, with 10 bases matching TRBD1. The V gene's germline CDR1 is SGHTA and CDR2 FQGNSA. This CDR3 region has 16 residues. With 5 bases clipped from V and 0 bases from J, the junction kept 7 bases outside the gene matches. The CDR3, as DNA: TGTGCCAGCAGCCCGGACGGGACAGGGGTCTCCTACGAGCAGTACTTC. Translating it yields CASSPDGTGVSYEQYF. Drawing the rest from reference TRBV7-2 and TRBJ2-7, the complete variable domain is GAGVSQSPSNKVTEKGKDVELRCDPISGHTALYWYRQSLGQGLEFLIYFQGNSAPDKSGLPSDRFSAERTGGSVSTLTIQRTQQEDSAVYLCASSPDGTGVSYEQYFGPGTRLTVT.

The chain employs TRBV7-6 and TRBJ2-7; 7 bases align to TRBD1. The CDR3 has 17 amino acids. Trimming removed 5 bases from V and 1 base from J; junction bases left unmatched: 14. CDR1 and CDR2 from the germline V gene are SGHVS and FNYEAQ. This CDR3 reads CASSQETGTASSYEQYF. The CDR3 nucleotides are TGTGCCAGCAGCCAGGAGACAGGGACAGCTTCATCCTACGAGCAGTACTTC. The whole variable domain, filled in from reference TRBV7-6 and TRBJ2-7, reads GAGVSQSPRYKVTKRGQDVALRCDPISGHVSLYWYRQALGQGPEFLTYFNYEAQQDKSGLPNDRFSAERPEGSISTLTIQRTEQRDSAMYRCASSQETGTASSYEQYFGPGTRLTVT.

In its sample, this clonotype was seen a few times. The V and J genes are TRBV20-1 and TRBJ1-2, with TRBD1 matching over 9 bases. Per germline, CDR1 DFQATT and CDR2 SNEGSKA (reference sequence). This CDR3 has 16 amino acids. J lost 6 bases, V lost 5 bases, and 16 bases had no gene match. The CDR3 region is CSAPASRDREGHGYTF. In DNA, the CDR3 is TGCAGTGCTCCTGCTTCTCGGGACAGGGAGGGGCATGGCTACACCTTC.

The J gene is TRBJ2-5, the V gene TRBV20-1, with TRBD2 matching over 10 bases. V trimming: 5 bases; J trimming: 1 base; junction bases outside the gene matches: 7. The CDR3 is made up of 15 amino acids. Germline V lookup: CDR1 DFQATT, CDR2 SNEGSKA (reference sequence). CDR3 sequence: CSAFRLAGPQETQYF. In nucleotides, the CDR3 is TGCAGTGCTTTCCGACTAGCGGGCCCCCAAGAGACCCAGTACTTC.

In this sample, this clonotype turned up a few times. The V and J genes are TRBV6-6 and TRBJ2-2; 9 bases map to TRBD2. The CDR3 runs 14 residues. The V gene end was trimmed by 6 bases and the J gene end by 3 bases; junction bases not matched to a gene: 2. Looked up from germline, CDR1 is MNHNY and CDR2 is SVGAGI (reference sequence). DNA for the CDR3: TGTGCCAGCAGGCAGCGGGGGGACACCGGGGAGCTGTTTTTT. Its protein is CASRQRGDTGELFF.

V gene TRBV20-1 combines with J gene TRBJ1-5, with TRBD1 as a possible D gene (5 bases). The CDR3 totals 14 residues. V shed 5 bases and J shed 4 bases, with 15 bases lying between them. CDR1 and CDR2 (germline): DFQATT, SNEGSKA (reference sequence). The CDR3 DNA is TGCAGTGCTCTCGACAGACCGGGGAATCAGCCCCAGCATTTT. It specifies CSALDRPGNQPQHF.

This clonotype came up many times. The chain recombines TRBV27 with TRBJ2-1; D is possibly TRBD1 (5 bases). Germline CDR1 is MNHEY and CDR2 is SMNVEV (reference sequence). Trimming left V 0 bases short and J 2 bases short, with 17 bases between. The CDR3 runs 18 residues. For the CDR3, the DNA is TGTGCCAGCAGTTTATCGAAATCGGGCAGGGTGCCCTACAATGAGCAGTTCTTC. Protein: CASSLSKSGRVPYNEQFF.

The gene calls are TRBV28 and TRBJ1-3; D gene ambiguous. Trimming shortened V by 3 bases and J by 0 bases, and 9 bases separated the two germline ends. CDR3 length: 15 residues. Germline values: CDR1 MDHEN, CDR2 SYDVKM. CDR3 amino acids: CASSFRAFSGNTIYF. The CDR3 region has the DNA TGTGCCAGCAGTTTTAGGGCGTTCTCTGGAAACACCATATATTTT.

This sequence joins TRBV5-1 and TRBJ2-2; perhaps TRBD2 as D (6 bases). V gave up 1 base and J gave up 8 bases, with 9 bases separating them. Germline CDR1 and CDR2: SGHRS and YFSETQ. The CDR3 consists of 13 residues. CDR3 sequence reads: CASSLTSPGELFF. The CDR3 DNA follows: TGCGCCAGCAGCTTGACTAGCCCGGGGGAGCTGTTTTTT.

In this sample, this clonotype turned up many times. V usage is TRBV7-9 and J usage is TRBJ1-2; the match to TRBD1 covers 10 bases. Germline trimming cut 4 bases from V and 6 bases from J; bases unmatched to any gene: 8. CDR3 size: 15 residues. Germline V CDR1 and CDR2: SEHNR, FQNEAQ (reference sequence). CDR3 coding DNA: TGTGCCAGCAGCTACCCGGACAGGGGGGAGGATGGCTACACCTTC. Its protein is CASSYPDRGEDGYTF.

This clonotype appeared a few times. The chain has TRBV21-1 and TRBJ2-1; the listed D gene, TRBD1, was not tested against the DNA. TRBV21-1 corresponds to a pseudogene. The length of the CDR3 is 15 residues. The CDR3 DNA follows: TGTGCCAGCAGCAAAGAGGGGGGCCAGCACAATGAGCAGTTCTTC. Translating it yields CASSKEGGQHNEQFF.

Comment on this clonotype: A read error may account for a junction end that differs from germline. The chain has TRBV7-6 and TRBJ2-2; D is perhaps TRBD1 (5 bases). The CDR3 loop spans 14 amino acids. CDR1 is SGHVS, CDR2 FNYEAQ, per germline. CDR3 in amino acids: CASGLGPDDGELFF. The CDR3 DNA reads TGTGCCAGCGGCTTGGGGCCCGACGACGGGGAGCTGTTTTTT.

The chain employs TRBV28 and TRBJ2-3; D possibly corresponds to TRBD2 (7 bases). Trimming removed 1 base from V and 2 bases from J, with 19 bases in between. Per germline, CDR1 MDHEN and CDR2 SYDVKM. The CDR3 extends over 18 amino acids. CDR3 in amino acids: CASSLFLAGASDTDTQYF. CDR3 nucleotides: TGTGCCAGCAGTTTATTTTTGGCGGGGGCCTCAGACACAGATACGCAGTATTTT.

This chain links TRBV5-5 with TRBJ1-1; the D gene is possibly TRBD1 (5 bases). The V and J ends lost 4 bases and 5 bases respectively, with 15 bases between them. The CDR3 covers 14 residues. Germline CDR1 SGHKS, CDR2 YYEKEE (reference sequence). The CDR3 DNA sequence: TGTGCCAGCAGCCATTGGGACCCCTGGACTGAAGCTTTCTTT. Encoded protein: CASSHWDPWTEAFF.

This clonotype was seen more than once but under ten times. The V gene is TRBV7-2, the J gene TRBJ1-6; 8 bases line up with TRBD1. Germline loops: CDR1 SGHTA, CDR2 FQGNSA. After removal of 0 bases from V and 10 bases from J, the junction contained 5 bases not matched to a gene. This CDR3 is 15 amino acids long. The DNA of the CDR3 is TGTGCCAGCAGCTTAGCCCAGGGGGCTGGGTCACCCCTCCACTTT. This sequence encodes CASSLAQGAGSPLHF.

This clonotype was counted ten times or more. The chain combines TRBV18 with TRBJ1-2; D uncertain. This CDR3 is 14 amino acids long. Germline CDR1 reads KGHSH; CDR2 reads LQKENI. The germline V and J ends were trimmed by 2 bases and 3 bases, with 10 bases remaining between them. The CDR3 bases are TGTGCCAGCTCACCATTGAACAAGCACTATGGCTACACCTTC. This sequence encodes CASSPLNKHYGYTF. Looking up the rest from reference TRBV18 and TRBJ1-2 gives the full variable domain: NAGVMQNPRHLVRRRGQEARLRCSPMKGHSHVYWYRQLPEEGLKFMVYLQKENIIDESGMPKERFSAEFPKEGPSILRIQQVVRGDSAAYFCASSPLNKHYGYTFGSGTRLTVV.

This clonotype came up many times. The CDR3 coding sequence is TGTGCCAGCAGTTTCAATGGAGGGGGCGGCTACACCTTC. Amino acid sequence: CASSFNGGGGYTF. The chain joins TRBV6-6 to TRBJ1-2, with 7 positions matching TRBD1. CDR3 length: 13 residues. Trimming at V came to 4 bases and at J to 8 bases, leaving 7 bases not matched to a gene. Germline lookup yields CDR1 MNHNY and CDR2 SVGAGI (reference sequence).